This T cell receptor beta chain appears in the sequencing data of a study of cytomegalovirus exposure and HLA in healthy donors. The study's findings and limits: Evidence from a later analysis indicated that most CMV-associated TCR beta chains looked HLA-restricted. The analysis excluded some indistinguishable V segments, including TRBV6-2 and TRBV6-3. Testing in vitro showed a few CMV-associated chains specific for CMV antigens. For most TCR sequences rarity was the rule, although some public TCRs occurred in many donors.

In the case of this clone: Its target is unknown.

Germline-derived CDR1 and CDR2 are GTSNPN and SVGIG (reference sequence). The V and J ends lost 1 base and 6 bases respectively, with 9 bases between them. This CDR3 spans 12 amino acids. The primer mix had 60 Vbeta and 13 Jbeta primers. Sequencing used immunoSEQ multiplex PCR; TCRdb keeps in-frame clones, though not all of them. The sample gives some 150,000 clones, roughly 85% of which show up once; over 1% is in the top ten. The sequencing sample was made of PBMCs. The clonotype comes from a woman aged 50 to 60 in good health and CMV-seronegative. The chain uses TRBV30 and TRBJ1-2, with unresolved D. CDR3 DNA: TGTGCCTGGAGTGGACGGCAGGATGGCTACACCTTC. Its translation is CAWSGRQDGYTF.